Reported below is one TCR beta chain. The antigen is unknown. Clones were sequenced by immunoSEQ multiplex PCR, and TCRdb holds only the in-frame ones, with some missing. The sample includes more than 25,000 clones, about 90% seen only once; the top ten take over 15%. The record originates from a study of a mutant IDH1 vaccine in newly diagnosed glioma. For the study at large: Vaccinations, eight in total, occurred in weeks 1, 3, 5, 7, 11, 15, 19, 23. Earlier care involved radiotherapy, temozolomide, or both, and the majority received both.

The CDR3 is made up of 13 amino acids. With 3 bases removed from V and 3 bases from J, the gap between germline ends came to 11 bases. Germline V gives CDR1 GTSNPN, CDR2 SVGIG (reference sequence). Findings and caveats of the study: Seemingly, pseudoprogression had no relation to changes in the top peripheral T cell clonotypes.

As for time point: week 5, during vaccination. Every vaccination contained 300 ug of the mutant IDH1 20-mer peptide and was paired with topical imiquimod. The sample here was PBMCs, taken from a glioma patient whose treatment included an IDH1 peptide vaccine. This chain uses TRBV30 with TRBJ2-5; D uncertain. This sequence was found in a man between 18 and 29 years old with glioma. The CDR3 DNA reads TGTGCCTGGAGAGATAGTAGGAAAGAGACCCAGTACTTC. This codes for CAWRDSRKETQYF.